The 32 T cell receptor beta chains below come from one sample, sequenced in a study of blood T cell repertoires in COVID-19 (dated by TCRdb to 2018 to 2021). Library preparation employed the immunoSEQ multiplex PCR assay. Sourced from immuneACCESS, this table was stored by TCRdb with only in-frame sequences that have V and J called. A share of the clones is absent; for the studies checked, an unresolved V gene accounts for under half, and the remainder has no known explanation. The sample table holds 140,000 or so clones, of which about 88% were seen once. Around 2.5% of the sample rests with the top ten. Sequencing was carried out using peripheral blood. The receptors here all came from a human donor with acute or convalescent COVID-19. The donor label of this sample is uncertain.

In this sample, this clone turned up once. The V call is TRBV6-5, the J call TRBJ2-7; TRBD1 matches 7 bases. This CDR3 spans 15 amino acids. Germline CDR1 and CDR2: MNHEY and SVGAGI. Losses at the gene ends were 0 bases for V and 4 bases for J; bases not matched to a gene: 6. CDR3 nucleotide sequence: TGTGCCAGCAGTTACTCCTTAAGGGGGCAATACGAGCAGTACTTC. It is translated as CASSYSLRGQYEQYF.

A few counts support this clone. This sequence joins TRBV7-8 and TRBJ2-1, with TRBD2 matching over 12 bases. The length of the CDR3 is 15 residues. Trimming took 1 base from V and 9 from J; bases not matched to a gene: 4. Germline lookup yields CDR1 SGHVS and CDR2 FQNEAQ. In nucleotides, the CDR3 is TGTGCCAGCAGCTTAGACCTAGCGGGAGGGGTTGAGCAGTTCTTC. Amino acid sequence: CASSLDLAGGVEQFF.

J is TRBJ2-7 and V is TRBV27; TRBD1 aligns across 8 bases. Germline loops: CDR1 MNHEY, CDR2 SMNVEV (reference sequence). The CDR3 sequence is 13 residues long. The trim removed 4 bases at V and 2 bases at J, leaving 1 base unmatched. In DNA form, the CDR3 reads TGTGCCAGCAGTTGGACAGGGACCTACGAGCAGTACTTC. As protein: CASSWTGTYEQYF.

The chain joins TRBV29-1 to TRBJ2-3, with D perhaps TRBD2 (7 bases). The CDR3 spans 14 residues. Germline V gene sequence: CDR1 SQVTM, CDR2 ANQGSEA. V was pared by 6 bases and J by 3 bases, with 16 bases between. The CDR3 DNA reads as TGCAGCGTCCCATCTAGGGGGGGTACAGATACGCAGTATTTT. This translates into CSVPSRGGTDTQYF.

The J gene is TRBJ2-7, the V gene TRBV14, with D perhaps TRBD1 (6 bases). CDR1 and CDR2 from the germline V gene are SGHDN and FVKESK. This CDR3 spans 17 amino acids. The V end lost 1 base, the J end lost 3 bases, and 19 bases lay between the germline ends. The CDR3 loop reads CASSQGVSQGNDYEQYF. The CDR3 DNA follows: TGTGCCAGCAGCCAAGGAGTATCACAGGGAAACGACTACGAGCAGTACTTC. The variable domain in full, with the rest retrieved from reference TRBV14 and TRBJ2-7, is EAGVTQFPSHSVIEKGQTVTLRCDPISGHDNLYWYRRVMGKEIKFLLHFVKESKQDESGMPNNRFLAERTGGTYSTLKVQPAELEDSGVYFCASSQGVSQGNDYEQYFGPGTRLTVT.

This rearrangement joins TRBV19 to TRBJ1-6; D uncertain. Germline assignment: CDR1 LNHDA and CDR2 SQIVND (reference sequence). V lost 3 bases to trimming and J lost 9 bases, with 15 bases between them. There are 15 residues in the CDR3. CDR3 loop: CASSISMSTGSPLHF. The DNA for the CDR3 is TGTGCCAGTAGTATCTCAATGTCGACGGGTTCACCCCTCCACTTT.

The chain uses TRBV11-2 and TRBJ2-5; D is perhaps TRBD2 (6 bases). Per germline, CDR1 SGHAT and CDR2 FQNNGV. The CDR3 totals 18 residues. Trimming cost V 1 base and J 5 bases, with 23 bases left between them. CDR3 DNA: TGTGCCAGCAGCTTAGTATTTAGGGCTAGCGATATTACGGAGACCCAGTACTTC. It translates to CASSLVFRASDITETQYF.

V is TRBV7-9 and J is TRBJ1-5; TRBD1 agrees at 9 bases. The CDR3 runs to 15 residues. Per germline, CDR1 SEHNR and CDR2 FQNEAQ (reference sequence). V was pared by 2 bases and J by 4 bases, with 3 bases of the junction left unmatched. The CDR3: CASSLTGTGNQPQHF. CDR3 bases: TGTGCCAGCAGCTTAACCGGGACAGGGAATCAGCCCCAGCATTTT.

The rearrangement links TRBV29-1 to TRBJ2-5, with 7 nucleotides matching TRBD2. V was pared by 3 bases and J by 4 bases, with 5 bases of the junction left unmatched. The CDR3 totals 13 residues. CDR1 and CDR2 (germline): SQVTM, ANQGSEA. The chain's CDR3 is CSVDRGVVETQYF. CDR3 nucleotides: TGCAGCGTTGACCGGGGGGTGGTAGAGACCCAGTACTTC. The complete variable domain, with remaining parts taken from reference TRBV29-1 and TRBJ2-5, reads SAVISQKPSRDICQRGTSLTIQCQVDSQVTMMFWYRQQPGQSLTLIATANQGSEATYESGFVIDKFPISRPNLTFSTLTVSNMSPEDSSIYLCSVDRGVVETQYFGPGTRLLVL.

The chain employs TRBV5-4 and TRBJ2-3, with D possibly TRBD2 on 6 matching bases. Per the germline V gene, CDR1 is SGHNT and CDR2 is YYREEE (reference sequence). Trimming took 3 bases from V and 2 from J, leaving 22 bases between them. The CDR3 spans 18 residues. The CDR3 is CASSSPFSSSEPTDTQYF. Here the CDR3 DNA reads TGTGCCAGCAGCTCCCCCTTCTCCTCTAGCGAACCCACAGATACGCAGTATTTT.

This rearrangement joins TRBV7-2 to TRBJ1-6; no clear D gene. The germline V gene encodes CDR1 SGHTA and CDR2 FQGNSA. This CDR3 is built from 15 residues. The ends were cut back, 3 bases at V and 5 bases at J, with 11 bases in the middle. This CDR3 is CASSLVARNNSPLHF. CDR3 bases: TGTGCCAGCAGCTTGGTAGCGAGAAATAATTCACCCCTCCACTTT. The full variable domain, rest sourced from reference TRBV7-2 and TRBJ1-6, is GAGVSQSPSNKVTEKGKDVELRCDPISGHTALYWYRQSLGQGLEFLIYFQGNSAPDKSGLPSDRFSAERTGGSVSTLTIQRTQQEDSAVYLCASSLVARNNSPLHFGNGTRLTVT.

Only one count was recorded for this clone. The chain couples TRBV18 to TRBJ2-7, with D maybe TRBD1 (5 bases). Germline loops: CDR1 KGHSH, CDR2 LQKENI. This CDR3 region has 12 residues. Trimming pared 3 bases from V and 12 bases from J, leaving 15 bases between. CDR3 nucleotide sequence: TGTGCCAGCTCACCCACGGGCGGCCAGGGGTACGTC. This codes for CASSPTGGQGYV.

The V gene is TRBV4-3, the J gene TRBJ1-4, with 11 bases lining up with TRBD1. CDR3 length: 15 amino acids. Trimming at V came to 4 bases and at J to 7 bases, leaving 5 bases not matched to a gene. Germline V gene sequence: CDR1 LGHNA, CDR2 YSLEER. This CDR3 reads CASSRQDRGPEKLFF. The CDR3 coding sequence is TGCGCCAGCAGCCGTCAGGACAGGGGGCCTGAAAAACTGTTTTTT.

This rearrangement joins TRBV7-9 to TRBJ2-5, with no clear D. Germline assignment: CDR1 SEHNR and CDR2 FQNEAQ (reference sequence). This CDR3 region has 13 residues. Trimming shortened V by 5 bases and J by 0 bases, and 7 bases separated the two germline ends. CDR3 residues: CASSLLHQETQYF. As DNA, the CDR3 is TGTGCCAGCAGCCTCCTTCACCAAGAGACCCAGTACTTC. Supplemented by reference TRBV7-9 and TRBJ2-5, the full variable domain reads DTGVSQNPRHKITKRGQNVTFRCDPISEHNRLYWYRQTLGQGPEFLTYFQNEAQLEKSRLLSDRFSAERPKGSFSTLEIQRTEQGDSAMYLCASSLLHQETQYFGPGTRLLVL.

CDR3 residues: CASSHQRGGMGTEAFF. The CDR3, as DNA: TGTGCCAGCAGCCACCAAAGGGGGGGCATGGGCACTGAAGCTTTCTTT. This chain connects TRBV3-1 (or the pseudogene TRBV3-2) to TRBJ1-1; D may be TRBD1 (6 bases). V gave up 3 bases and J gave up 4 bases, with 18 bases separating them. Germline V gene sequence: CDR1 LGHDT, CDR2 YNNKEL (reference sequence). The CDR3 runs 16 residues.

The chain recombines TRBV5-1 with TRBJ2-5, with D maybe TRBD2 (6 bases). CDR3 length: 17 residues. Germline values: CDR1 SGHRS, CDR2 YFSETQ. With 4 bases removed from V and 5 bases from J, the gap between germline ends came to 24 bases. CDR3 nucleotides: TGCGCCAGCAGCCGGACCCGGGAGCCAAGGGCCAAGGAGACCCAGTACTTC. Its protein is CASSRTREPRAKETQYF.

The chain links TRBV6-2 or TRBV6-3 to TRBJ2-7; TRBD2 matches 11 bases. This CDR3 is built from 17 residues. Trimming cost V 7 bases and J 2 bases; bases outside gene matches: 13. Germline CDR1 and CDR2: MNHEY and SVGEGT. The CDR3 spells CASTPSSGGRGTYEQYF. CDR3 sequence (DNA): TGTGCCAGCACCCCGTCTAGCGGGGGGCGAGGGACCTACGAGCAGTACTTC.

Only a few counts were recorded for this clone. This sequence joins TRBV19 and TRBJ2-5; weak D call: TRBD1 (5 bases). The germline CDR1 and CDR2 sequences are LNHDA and SQIVND (reference sequence). The CDR3 sequence is 13 residues long. Trimming removed 5 bases at V and 1 base at J, with 8 bases between. CDR3 region: CASSADIQETQYF. The CDR3 coding sequence is TGTGCCAGTAGTGCGGACATCCAAGAGACCCAGTACTTC.

The rearrangement joins TRBV7-2 to TRBJ1-1; D is undetermined. V lost 3 bases to trimming and J lost 5 bases, with 16 bases between them. This CDR3 is 15 amino acids long. Germline V gene lookup returns CDR1 SGHTA and CDR2 FQGNSA. This CDR3 is CASSFSGRLRTEAFF. The CDR3 nucleotides are TGTGCCAGCAGCTTTAGCGGGAGGCTAAGGACTGAAGCTTTCTTT.

The chain couples TRBV3-1 (or the pseudogene TRBV3-2) to TRBJ2-7; TRBD2 might be the D (6 bases). The germline gives CDR1 LGHDT, CDR2 YNNKEL (reference sequence). The CDR3 has 17 residues. Between the trimmed V and J ends, which lost 0 bases and 0 bases, there was a span of 15 bases. This chain's CDR3 is CASSQDIWGVSSYEQYF. Written as DNA, the CDR3 is TGTGCCAGCAGCCAAGATATTTGGGGGGTCAGCTCCTACGAGCAGTACTTC.

This clone was seen only a few times. This chain uses TRBV27 with TRBJ1-4; weak D call: TRBD1 (6 bases). Germline CDR1 MNHEY, CDR2 SMNVEV (reference sequence). V was clipped by 2 bases and J by 8 bases, with 12 bases between them. There are 14 residues in the CDR3. The CDR3 loop is CASSLAGVREKLFF. The CDR3 nucleotides read TGTGCCAGCAGTTTAGCAGGGGTTCGGGAAAAACTGTTTTTT. Variable domain in full (rest from reference TRBV27 and TRBJ1-4): EAQVTQNPRYLITVTGKKLTVTCSQNMNHEYMSWYRQDPGLGLRQIYYSMNVEVTDKGDVPEGYKVSRKEKRNFPLILESPSPNQTSLYFCASSLAGVREKLFFGSGTQLSVL.

This chain joins TRBV28 and TRBJ1-3; 8 nucleotides align to TRBD1. V lost 3 bases, J lost 4 bases, and 5 bases stayed unmatched. This CDR3 is 15 amino acids long. Germline CDR1 MDHEN, CDR2 SYDVKM. This CDR3 is CASSFDRGEGNTIYF. The CDR3 nucleotides read TGTGCCAGCAGTTTCGACAGGGGCGAGGGAAACACCATATATTTT.

The chain carries TRBV10-3 and TRBJ2-2; 8 bases fit TRBD1. CDR1 is ENHRY, CDR2 SYGVKD, per germline. The CDR3 spans 17 residues. Germline trimming cut 3 bases from V and 0 bases from J; bases unmatched to any gene: 6. CDR3 DNA sequence: TGTGCCATCAGTGACTTGACAGGGGTTACGAACACCGGGGAGCTGTTTTTT. Protein: CAISDLTGVTNTGELFF.

The V call is TRBV2, the J call TRBJ2-6; 9 bases are a match to TRBD1. The trim removed 6 bases at V and 1 base at J, leaving 10 bases unmatched. CDR3 size: 18 residues. Germline assignment: CDR1 SNHLY and CDR2 FYNNEI. The CDR3 loop reads CASRQQGALQSGANVLTF. CDR3 sequence (DNA): TGTGCCAGCAGACAACAGGGGGCGTTGCAATCTGGGGCCAACGTCCTGACTTTC. Combining the CDR3 with reference TRBV2 and TRBJ2-6 gives the whole variable domain EPEVTQTPSHQVTQMGQEVILRCVPISNHLYFYWYRQILGQKVEFLVSFYNNEISEKSEIFDDQFSVERPDGSNFTLKIRSTKLEDSAMYFCASRQQGALQSGANVLTFGAGSRLTVL.

This chain joins TRBV27 and TRBJ2-7; TRBD2 aligns across 13 bases. Unmatched junction bases numbered 10, after V lost 10 bases and J lost 4 bases. From germline, CDR1 is MNHEY and CDR2 SMNVEV (reference sequence). There are 15 residues in the CDR3. As DNA, the CDR3 is TGTGCCACCACGAAGACTAGCGGGGGGCATTACGAGCAGTACTTC. It codes for CATTKTSGGHYEQYF.

A single count supports this clone. The gene calls are TRBV19 and TRBJ1-1, with 8 bases identical to TRBD1. CDR1 is LNHDA and CDR2 is SQIVND in the germline V gene (reference sequence). CDR3 size: 13 residues. V shed 3 bases, J shed 9 bases, and the junction held 6 bases outside the gene matches. This CDR3 is CASSISGQAKAFF. The CDR3 nucleotides read TGTGCCAGTAGTATTTCGGGACAGGCAAAAGCTTTCTTT. The full variable domain, in which reference TRBV19 and TRBJ1-1 provide the parts outside the CDR3, is DGGITQSPKYLFRKEGQNVTLSCEQNLNHDAMYWYRQDPGQGLRLIYYSQIVNDFQKGDIAEGYSVSREKKESFPLTVTSAQKNPTAFYLCASSISGQAKAFFGQGTRLTVV.

The J gene is TRBJ2-7, the V gene TRBV19, with a tentative D call TRBD1 (6 bases). The germline V gene encodes CDR1 LNHDA and CDR2 SQIVND (reference sequence). The CDR3 has 15 amino acids. V lost 4 bases and J 0 bases, leaving 13 bases between the germline ends. As DNA, the CDR3 is TGTGCCAGTAGTACCGGGACACGGTCCTCCTACGAGCAGTACTTC. Its translation is CASSTGTRSSYEQYF.

The rearrangement joins TRBV7-9 to TRBJ1-2; TRBD1 might be the D (6 bases). The CDR3 has 14 amino acids. Germline assignment: CDR1 SEHNR and CDR2 FQNEAQ (reference sequence). Trimming shortened V by 5 bases and J by 5 bases, and 15 bases separated the two germline ends. CDR3 loop: CASSPAARGYGYTF. As DNA, the CDR3 is TGTGCCAGCAGCCCGGCGGCTAGGGGGTATGGCTACACCTTC.

The rearrangement joins TRBV10-3 to TRBJ2-7, with D perhaps TRBD2 (6 bases). V dropped 10 bases and J dropped 0 bases, with 13 bases sitting between them. The CDR3 spans 13 residues. CDR1 ENHRY and CDR2 SYGVKD come from the germline V gene. In DNA, the CDR3 is TGTGCCACTGGGGCGGGGAGCTCCTACGAGCAGTACTTC. It is translated as CATGAGSSYEQYF.

The V call is TRBV28, the J call TRBJ2-1; the D is unclear. CDR1 and CDR2 (germline): MDHEN, SYDVKM. The CDR3 sequence is 12 residues long. The germline V and J ends were trimmed by 2 bases and 9 bases, with 8 bases remaining between them. CDR3 protein: CASSLSVGEQFF. CDR3 nucleotide sequence: TGTGCCAGCAGTTTAAGCGTGGGTGAGCAGTTCTTC. Full variable domain (missing parts from reference TRBV28 and TRBJ2-1): DVKVTQSSRYLVKRTGEKVFLECVQDMDHENMFWYRQDPGLGLRLIYFSYDVKMKEKGDIPEGYSVSREKKERFSLILESASTNQTSMYLCASSLSVGEQFFGPGTRLTVL.

The rearrangement uses TRBV6-5 and TRBJ1-6, with D possibly TRBD1 on 5 matching bases. V lost 8 bases, J lost 7 bases, and 12 bases lay in between. The germline gives CDR1 MNHEY, CDR2 SVGAGI. The CDR3 is 13 amino acids. CDR3 in DNA: TGTGCCAGCTCGCAATCAGGGAATTCACCCCTCCACTTT. Protein product: CASSQSGNSPLHF.

The V call is TRBV7-8, the J call TRBJ1-4, with D possibly TRBD1 on 5 matching bases. Germline CDR1 is SGHVS and CDR2 is FQNEAQ. The CDR3 has 16 residues. V was trimmed by 4 bases and J by 3 bases, leaving 15 bases between them. CDR3 nucleotides: TGTGCCAGCAGCTCCTTTAGGGGCTCGGCTAATGAAAAACTGTTTTTT. The encoded protein is CASSSFRGSANEKLFF.